Listed here is a single TCR beta chain. Other DNA sequences of this sample code for an identical CDR3. Data came from immunoSEQ multiplex PCR; TCRdb stores just in-frame clones and leaves some out. This sample has under 95,000 clones, with about 80% found just once. These data originate in a study of blood T cell repertoires in COVID-19. Study-level background: Samples representing acute and convalescent COVID-19 were sourced from the United States, Italy and Spain. From T cells, B-cell-depleted T cells, or PBMCs came the material, which was cDNA or gDNA.

Germline-derived CDR1 and CDR2 are LNHDA and SQIVND (reference sequence). The length of the CDR3 is 16 residues. J gave up 6 bases and V 1 base, and 5 bases lay outside the gene matches. This chain links TRBV19 with TRBJ2-1; TRBD1 agrees at 11 bases. The specimen sequenced was peripheral blood. The receptor comes from a woman in her seventies with acute or convalescent COVID-19. The CDR3 spells CASSIGRDRGSNEQFF. Written as DNA, the CDR3 is TGTGCCAGTAGTATAGGGCGGGACAGGGGGAGCAATGAGCAGTTCTTC.